Below, 3 T cell receptor beta chains from the same sample are listed, as sequenced in a study of cytomegalovirus exposure and HLA in healthy donors. This PCR relied on a set of 60 Vbeta primers and 13 Jbeta primers. Profiling relied on immunoSEQ multiplex PCR, and the TCRdb table lists in-frame clones only, not all of them. Of roughly 200,000 clones listed, over 70% were seen once; the top ten hold around 2.9%. What was sequenced was PBMCs. These receptors originate from a woman aged 55-70 years in good health and CMV-seropositive.

The chain recombines TRBV2 with TRBJ1-1, with 7 bases identical to TRBD1. CDR3 length: 14 residues. The germline gives CDR1 SNHLY, CDR2 FYNNEI. J lost 5 bases, V lost 5 bases, and 8 bases had no gene match. CDR3 protein: CASSSTGVGTEAFF. DNA of the CDR3: TGTGCCAGCAGTTCCACAGGGGTGGGGACTGAAGCTTTCTTT.

The chain is built from TRBV29-1 and TRBJ1-2; a weak D match, TRBD1 (5 bases). Between the trimmed V and J ends, which lost 4 bases and 0 bases, there was a span of 12 bases. The CDR3 covers 14 residues. Germline CDR1 SQVTM, CDR2 ANQGSEA. CDR3 sequence: CSVADRSSNYGYTF. DNA for the CDR3: TGCAGCGTTGCCGACAGATCCTCTAACTATGGCTACACCTTC.

The chain recombines TRBV7-9 with TRBJ1-4, with D unresolved. The CDR3 contains 15 residues. Trimming removed 3 bases at V and 0 bases at J, with 8 bases between. Germline V gene lookup returns CDR1 SEHNR and CDR2 FQNEAQ (reference sequence). CDR3: CASSFFSATNEKLFF. CDR3 in DNA: TGTGCCAGCAGCTTTTTCTCAGCAACTAATGAAAAACTGTTTTTT.